The 18 T cell receptor beta chains below come from one sample, sequenced in a study of blood T cell repertoires in COVID-19 (dated by TCRdb to about 2020). Library creation used the immunoSEQ multiplex PCR assay. TCRdb took this table from immuneACCESS and kept in-frame rearrangements with V and J called. Such tables lack part of the clones; where checked against another copy, unresolved V genes explain under half of the gap, and the rest is unexplained. This sample holds more than 110,000 clones; about 87% were observed only once. The ten largest clones represent around 5% of the sample. Sequencing was carried out using peripheral blood. These receptors all come from a human donor in a cohort sampled during active COVID-19.

This clone was picked up a small number of times. The CDR3 loop reads CASSVVGSADTQYF. As DNA, the CDR3 is TGTGCCAGCAGCGTAGTCGGGAGCGCAGATACGCAGTATTTT. The gene calls are TRBV9 and TRBJ2-3; weak D call: TRBD2 (6 bases). The CDR3 has 14 amino acids. V lost 0 bases and J 4 bases, leaving 9 bases between the germline ends. Germline-derived CDR1 and CDR2 are SGDLS and YYNGEE. Looking up the rest from reference TRBV9 and TRBJ2-3 gives the full variable domain: DSGVTQTPKHLITATGQRVTLRCSPRSGDLSVYWYQQSLDQGLQFLIQYYNGEERAKGNILERFSAQQFPDLHSELNLSSLELGDSALYFCASSVVGSADTQYFGPGTRLTVL.

Only a few counts were recorded for this clone. The rearrangement uses TRBV2 and TRBJ2-7; possibly TRBD2 for D (5 bases). The V end was cut by 6 bases, the J end by 7 bases, with 16 bases between. The CDR3 consists of 13 residues. Germline V CDR1 and CDR2: SNHLY, FYNNEI. CDR3 coding DNA: TGTGCCAGCAGGCCTGGACTCGAACGGGAGCAGTACTTC. It codes for CASRPGLEREQYF.

On this clone itself: Other nucleotide sequences in the sample specify the same CDR3. The rearrangement uses TRBV28 and TRBJ2-7; tentatively, D is TRBD2 (5 bases). The ends were cut back, 6 bases at V and 2 bases at J, with 8 bases in the middle. CDR1 and CDR2 (germline): MDHEN, SYDVKM. The CDR3 length is 12 residues. The CDR3 DNA follows: TGTGCCAGCAGCCCCGGGGCCTACGAGCAGTACTTC. Protein: CASSPGAYEQYF.

V usage is TRBV28 and J usage is TRBJ2-2; 10 bases map to TRBD1. After removal of 6 bases from V and 6 bases from J, the junction contained 7 bases not matched to a gene. CDR3 size: 15 residues. The V gene's germline CDR1 is MDHEN and CDR2 SYDVKM. CDR3 sequence: CASRADRGRSGELFF. The DNA for the CDR3 is TGTGCCAGCAGGGCTGACAGGGGGCGGTCCGGGGAGCTGTTTTTT.

The chain uses TRBV5-1 and TRBJ1-5; the D is unclear. The V gene lost 6 bases and the J gene lost 0 bases, with 13 bases spanning the gap. The CDR3 contains 15 residues. Per the germline V gene, CDR1 is SGHRS and CDR2 is YFSETQ. CDR3 region: CASTPYGDSNQPQHF. The CDR3 region has the DNA TGCGCCAGCACCCCCTACGGTGATAGCAATCAGCCCCAGCATTTT.

The chain combines TRBV27 with TRBJ2-1; TRBD2 matches at 13 bases. The CDR3 is 16 amino acids. After removal of 5 bases from V and 7 bases from J, the junction contained 8 bases not matched to a gene. CDR1 is MNHEY, CDR2 SMNVEV, per germline (reference sequence). The CDR3 nucleotides are TGTGCCAGCAGTGTCGCCGGGACTAGCGGGGTAAATGAGCAGTTCTTC. The encoded protein is CASSVAGTSGVNEQFF.

The rearrangement joins TRBV6-7 to TRBJ2-1; TRBD2 agrees at 7 bases. Being an ORF, TRBV6-7 has a function that is uncertain. This CDR3 spans 18 amino acids. Trimming cost V 0 bases and J 7 bases; bases outside gene matches: 15. Written as DNA, the CDR3 is TGTGCCAGCAGTTACTCGCTAAATATAAGGACTAGTGGGAATGAGCAGTTCTTC. Translating gives CASSYSLNIRTSGNEQFF.

V usage is TRBV2 and J usage is TRBJ2-5; 11 nucleotides line up with TRBD1. This CDR3 has 15 residues. V dropped 5 bases and J dropped 4; count of bases not matched to a gene: 6. Germline values: CDR1 SNHLY, CDR2 FYNNEI. The CDR3: CASSRDRGAGETQYF. CDR3 in DNA: TGTGCCAGCAGTCGGGACAGGGGGGCAGGAGAGACCCAGTACTTC.

The chain links TRBV28 to TRBJ2-3; the match to TRBD2 covers 7 bases. CDR1 and CDR2 from the germline V gene are MDHEN and SYDVKM. The V segment lost 6 bases and the J segment 8 bases; nucleotides outside the gene matches: 20. The CDR3 has 17 amino acids. The CDR3 here is CASSPRGAGMGRGTQYF. The CDR3 region has the DNA TGTGCCAGCAGCCCTAGGGGAGCGGGAATGGGTAGAGGTACGCAGTATTTT.

The rearrangement uses TRBV12-2 and TRBJ2-7; the table calls TRBD2, which could not be checked here. TRBV12-2 is shown as a pseudogene. The CDR3 extends over 15 amino acids. CDR3 residues: CASRLNAGEGYEQYF. CDR3 sequence (DNA): TGTGCAAGTCGCTTAAACGCAGGGGAGGGATACGAGCAGTACTTC.

The chain is built from TRBV10-1 and TRBJ2-3, with 8 bases fitting TRBD2. Germline-derived CDR1 and CDR2 are WNHNN and SYGVQD (reference sequence). The CDR3 runs 13 residues. The V gene end was trimmed by 6 bases and the J gene end by 5 bases; junction bases not matched to a gene: 4. The CDR3 protein is CASSSSGRDTQYF. The DNA of the CDR3 is TGCGCCAGCAGCTCGAGCGGGAGAGATACGCAGTATTTT.

This chain joins TRBV7-6 and TRBJ2-7; 8 bases map to TRBD2. The V gene end was trimmed by 5 bases and the J gene end by 0 bases; junction bases not matched to a gene: 6. This CDR3 comprises 15 residues. Germline V gene lookup returns CDR1 SGHVS and CDR2 FNYEAQ. The CDR3 is CASSPQREPSYEQYF. The CDR3 DNA reads as TGTGCCAGCAGCCCACAGCGGGAGCCCTCCTACGAGCAGTACTTC.

The chain couples TRBV29-1 to TRBJ1-5; no reliable D call. The CDR3 has 14 amino acids. Germline CDR1 reads SQVTM; CDR2 reads ANQGSEA. V was clipped by 6 bases and J by 4 bases, with 16 bases between them. DNA of the CDR3: TGCAGCGTCCAGTTTGCAGGCCGGAATCAGCCCCAGCATTTT. Protein: CSVQFAGRNQPQHF.

The J gene is TRBJ2-5, the V gene TRBV9, with a tentative D call TRBD1 (5 bases). Trimming removed 3 bases at V and 1 base at J, with 10 bases between. This CDR3 has 14 residues. Germline-derived CDR1 and CDR2 are SGDLS and YYNGEE. CDR3 DNA sequence: TGTGCCAGCAGCGCAGGGATACTCCAAGAGACCCAGTACTTC. It yields the protein CASSAGILQETQYF.

This sequence joins TRBV19 and TRBJ2-7; 12 nucleotides align to TRBD2. This CDR3 is built from 12 residues. V gave up 8 bases and J gave up 4 bases; unmatched junction bases: 0. Per the germline V gene, CDR1 is LNHDA and CDR2 is SQIVND (reference sequence). The DNA for the CDR3 is TGTGCCAGTGGGACTAGCGGGTACGAGCAGTACTTC. Protein product: CASGTSGYEQYF.

The V gene is TRBV10-3, the J gene TRBJ2-3, with D possibly TRBD1 on 6 matching bases. Deletions cut 4 bases from V and 0 bases from J, with 14 bases between. Germline V gene data show CDR1 as ENHRY and CDR2 as SYGVKD. The CDR3 runs to 16 residues. CDR3 DNA: TGTGCCATCAGTGGGGGTGGCAGGGGAAGCACAGATACGCAGTATTTT. Translated, it gives CAISGGGRGSTDTQYF.

This clone was seen once. The genes are TRBV15 and TRBJ2-3; D perhaps matches TRBD1 (5 bases). Germline CDR1 is LNHNV and CDR2 is YYDKDF (reference sequence). Trimming removed 8 bases at V and 0 bases at J, with 21 bases between. There are 17 residues in the CDR3. The CDR3 DNA reads as TGTGCCACCGGGGAAGGGGCCAGCGAAACTAGCACAGATACGCAGTATTTT. Translating gives CATGEGASETSTDTQYF.

This clone was seen just once. The chain links TRBV5-1 to TRBJ2-5, with 10 bases fitting TRBD2. V was clipped by 0 bases and J by 2 bases; unmatched bases: 4. The CDR3 is 16 residues long. Germline CDR1 and CDR2: SGHRS and YFSETQ. CDR3 amino acids: CASSLVAGGGQETQYF. Here the CDR3 DNA reads TGCGCCAGCAGCTTGGTAGCGGGGGGCGGGCAAGAGACCCAGTACTTC.